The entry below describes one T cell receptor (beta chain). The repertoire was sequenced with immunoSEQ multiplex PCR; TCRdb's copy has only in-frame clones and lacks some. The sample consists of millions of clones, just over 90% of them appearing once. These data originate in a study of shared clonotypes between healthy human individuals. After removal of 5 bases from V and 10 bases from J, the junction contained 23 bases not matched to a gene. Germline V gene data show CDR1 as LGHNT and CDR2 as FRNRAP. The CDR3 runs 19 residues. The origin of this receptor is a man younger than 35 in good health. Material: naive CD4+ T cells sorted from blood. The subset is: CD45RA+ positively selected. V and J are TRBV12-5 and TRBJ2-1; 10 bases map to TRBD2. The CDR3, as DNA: TGTGCTAGTGGTACGGGACTCAAGGCCGGACTAGCGGTGGTTGCGGAGCAGTTCTTC. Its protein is CASGTGLKAGLAVVAEQFF.